The clone carrying this T cell receptor (beta chain) has a handful of counts. Its matching antigen is unknown. This sample is drawn from a study of blood T cells in healthy people across ages. At the level of the study: About one barcoded beta molecule per two T cells was captured by template switching. General study results and limits: Older individuals had lower TCR beta diversity per million T cells (the decline was roughly linear).

Next came a second PCR, run for about 7 to 12 cycles, which used a sample-barcoded 5' primer along with a J-beta primer mix. A template-switch adaptor containing 12 random nucleotides labeled each cDNA molecule. TCRdb re-called the 5' RACE reads through MiXCR, storing one row per CDR3 protein. The sample contains over 600,000 distinct CDR3 sequences, less than 60% of which appear only once. Each sample had at least 6.5 million PBMCs isolated. The sequence was collected from a man older than 75 in good health. The sample consisted of blood.

The CDR3 here is CASSAPGAGRSYNEQFF. The CDR3 nucleotides are TGTGCCAGCAGTGCCCCTGGGGCAGGGCGTTCCTACAATGAGCAGTTCTTC. The chain joins TRBV12-3 or TRBV12-4 to TRBJ2-1, with D perhaps TRBD1 (5 bases). Trimming removed 5 bases from V and 1 base from J, with 18 bases in between. The CDR3 sequence is 17 residues long.